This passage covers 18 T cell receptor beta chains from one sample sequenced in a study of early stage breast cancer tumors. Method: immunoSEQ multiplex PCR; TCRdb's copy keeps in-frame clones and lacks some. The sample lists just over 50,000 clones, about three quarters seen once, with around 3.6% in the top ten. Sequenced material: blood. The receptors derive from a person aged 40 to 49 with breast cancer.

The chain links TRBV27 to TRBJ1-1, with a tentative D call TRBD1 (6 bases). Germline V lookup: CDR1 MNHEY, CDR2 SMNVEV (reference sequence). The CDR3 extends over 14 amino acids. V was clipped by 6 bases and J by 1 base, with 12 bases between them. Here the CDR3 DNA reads TGTGCCAGCAGCAGCAGGGGACAGAACACTGAAGCTTTCTTT. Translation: CASSSRGQNTEAFF.

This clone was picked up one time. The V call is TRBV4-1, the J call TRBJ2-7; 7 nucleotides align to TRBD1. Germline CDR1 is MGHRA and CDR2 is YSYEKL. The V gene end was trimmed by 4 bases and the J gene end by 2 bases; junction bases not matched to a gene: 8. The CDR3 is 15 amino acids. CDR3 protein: CASSRSWDRAYEQYF. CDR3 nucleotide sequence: TGCGCCAGCAGCCGCTCGTGGGACAGAGCCTACGAGCAGTACTTC.

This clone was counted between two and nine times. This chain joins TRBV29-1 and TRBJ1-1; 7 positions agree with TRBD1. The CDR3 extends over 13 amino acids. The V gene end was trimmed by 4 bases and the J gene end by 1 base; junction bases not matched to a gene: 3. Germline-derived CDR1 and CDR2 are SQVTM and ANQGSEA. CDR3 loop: CSVGRGGNTEAFF. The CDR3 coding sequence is TGCAGCGTTGGCAGGGGGGGGAACACTGAAGCTTTCTTT.

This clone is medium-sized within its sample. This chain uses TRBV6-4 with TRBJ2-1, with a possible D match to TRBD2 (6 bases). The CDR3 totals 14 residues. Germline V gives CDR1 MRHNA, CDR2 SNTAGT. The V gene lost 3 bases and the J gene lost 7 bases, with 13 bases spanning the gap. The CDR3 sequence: CASSEVSGGNEQFF. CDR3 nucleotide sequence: TGTGCCAGCAGTGAGGTTAGCGGCGGGAATGAGCAGTTCTTC.

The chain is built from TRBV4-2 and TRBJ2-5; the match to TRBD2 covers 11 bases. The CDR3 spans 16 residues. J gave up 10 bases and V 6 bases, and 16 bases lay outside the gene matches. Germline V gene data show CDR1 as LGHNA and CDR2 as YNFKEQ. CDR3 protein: CASSLDSGRAWEGQYF. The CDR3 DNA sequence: TGTGCCAGCAGTCTAGATAGCGGGAGGGCCTGGGAGGGCCAGTACTTC.

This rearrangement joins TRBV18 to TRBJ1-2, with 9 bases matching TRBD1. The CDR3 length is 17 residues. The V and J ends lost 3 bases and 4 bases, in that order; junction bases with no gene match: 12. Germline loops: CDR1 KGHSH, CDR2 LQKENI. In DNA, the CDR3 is TGTGCCAGCTCACCCACAGGTTGGGGACAGGGATTCTATGGCTACACCTTC. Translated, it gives CASSPTGWGQGFYGYTF.

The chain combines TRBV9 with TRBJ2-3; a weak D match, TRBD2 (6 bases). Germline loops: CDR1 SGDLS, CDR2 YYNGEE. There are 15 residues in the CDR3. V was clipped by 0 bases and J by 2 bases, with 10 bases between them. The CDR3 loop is CASSVALAITDTQYF. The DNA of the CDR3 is TGTGCCAGCAGCGTAGCTCTAGCGATCACAGATACGCAGTATTTT.

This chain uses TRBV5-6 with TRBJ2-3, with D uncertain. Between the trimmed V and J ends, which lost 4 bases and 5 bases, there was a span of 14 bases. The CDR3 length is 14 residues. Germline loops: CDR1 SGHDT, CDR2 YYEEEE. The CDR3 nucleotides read TGTGCCAGCAGCACTGCATCGGGTGGAGATACGCAGTATTTT. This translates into CASSTASGGDTQYF.

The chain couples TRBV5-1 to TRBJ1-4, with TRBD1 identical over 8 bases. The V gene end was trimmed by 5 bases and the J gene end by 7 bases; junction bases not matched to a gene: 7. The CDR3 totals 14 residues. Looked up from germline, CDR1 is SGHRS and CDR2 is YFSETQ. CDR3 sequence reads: CASRMGQATEKLFF. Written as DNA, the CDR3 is TGCGCCAGCAGAATGGGACAGGCTACTGAAAAACTGTTTTTT.

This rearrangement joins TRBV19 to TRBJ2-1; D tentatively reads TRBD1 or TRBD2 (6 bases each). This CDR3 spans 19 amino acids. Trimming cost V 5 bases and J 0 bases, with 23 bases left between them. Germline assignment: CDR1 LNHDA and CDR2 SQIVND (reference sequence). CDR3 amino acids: CASSDRRAGRGGSYNEQFF. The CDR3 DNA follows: TGTGCCAGTAGTGACCGGCGAGCGGGTCGAGGGGGCTCCTACAATGAGCAGTTCTTC.

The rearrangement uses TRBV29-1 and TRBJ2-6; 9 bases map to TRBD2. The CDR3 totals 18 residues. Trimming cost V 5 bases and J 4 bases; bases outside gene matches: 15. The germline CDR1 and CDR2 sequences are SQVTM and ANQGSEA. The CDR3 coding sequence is TGCAGCGTTACGCCTCCCCCGGGGGGGACTAGCGGGGCCAACGTCCTGACTTTC. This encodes CSVTPPPGGTSGANVLTF.

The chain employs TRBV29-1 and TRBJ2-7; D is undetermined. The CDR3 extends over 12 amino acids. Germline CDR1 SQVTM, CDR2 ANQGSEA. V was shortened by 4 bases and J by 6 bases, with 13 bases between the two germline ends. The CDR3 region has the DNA TGCAGCGTTGTGGTGGGGTCAATCGAGCAGTACTTC. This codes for CSVVVGSIEQYF.

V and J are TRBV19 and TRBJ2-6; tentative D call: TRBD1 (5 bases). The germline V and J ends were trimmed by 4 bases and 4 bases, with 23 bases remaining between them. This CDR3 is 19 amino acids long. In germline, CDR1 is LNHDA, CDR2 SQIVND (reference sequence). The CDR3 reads CASSRWLGQGPAGANVLTF. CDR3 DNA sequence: TGTGCCAGTAGTAGGTGGCTGGGGCAGGGCCCCGCGGGGGCCAACGTCCTGACTTTC. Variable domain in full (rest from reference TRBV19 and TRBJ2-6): DGGITQSPKYLFRKEGQNVTLSCEQNLNHDAMYWYRQDPGQGLRLIYYSQIVNDFQKGDIAEGYSVSREKKESFPLTVTSAQKNPTAFYLCASSRWLGQGPAGANVLTFGAGSRLTVL.

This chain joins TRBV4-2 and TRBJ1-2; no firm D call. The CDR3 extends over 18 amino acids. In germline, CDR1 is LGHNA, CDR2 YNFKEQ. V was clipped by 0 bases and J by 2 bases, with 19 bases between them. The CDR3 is CASSQEISLGTVNYGYTF. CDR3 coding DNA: TGTGCCAGCAGCCAAGAAATTTCCCTCGGCACCGTAAACTATGGCTACACCTTC.

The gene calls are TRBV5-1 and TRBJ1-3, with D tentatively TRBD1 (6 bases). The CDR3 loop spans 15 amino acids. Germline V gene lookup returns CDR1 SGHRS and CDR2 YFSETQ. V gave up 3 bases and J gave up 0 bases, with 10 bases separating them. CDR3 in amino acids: CASSSGQLSGNTIYF. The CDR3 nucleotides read TGCGCCAGCAGCTCCGGACAGCTCTCTGGAAACACCATATATTTT.

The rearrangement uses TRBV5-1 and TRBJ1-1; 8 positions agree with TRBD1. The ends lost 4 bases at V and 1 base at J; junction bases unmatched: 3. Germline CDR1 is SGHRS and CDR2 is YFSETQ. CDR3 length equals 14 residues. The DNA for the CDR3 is TGCGCCAGCAGCCTGACAGGGGAGAACACTGAAGCTTTCTTT. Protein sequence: CASSLTGENTEAFF.

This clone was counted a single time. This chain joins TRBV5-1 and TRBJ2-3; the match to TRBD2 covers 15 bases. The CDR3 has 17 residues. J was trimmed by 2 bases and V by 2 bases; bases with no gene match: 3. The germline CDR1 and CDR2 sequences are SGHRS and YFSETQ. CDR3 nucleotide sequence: TGCGCCAGCAGCTTCGGACTAGCGGGAGGGCACACAGATACGCAGTATTTT. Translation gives CASSFGLAGGHTDTQYF.

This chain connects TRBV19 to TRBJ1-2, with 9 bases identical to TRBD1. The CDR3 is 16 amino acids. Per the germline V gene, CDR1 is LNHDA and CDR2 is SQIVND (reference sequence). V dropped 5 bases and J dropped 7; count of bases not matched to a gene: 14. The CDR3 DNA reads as TGTGCCAGTAGTCCTTGGACAGGGGACCAACTGGGTGGCTACACCTTC. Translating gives CASSPWTGDQLGGYTF.